This T cell receptor (beta chain) emerged from a study of monozygotic twins with inflammatory bowel disease. Overall study findings and caveats: Compared with healthy co-twins, IBD patients showed reduced TCRbeta repertoire diversity by inverse Simpson.

CDR1 and CDR2 from the germline V gene are MRHNA and SNTAGT. The CDR3 spans 16 residues. Each CDR3 protein gets one entry in TCRdb, which reprocessed the 5' RACE reads and gives no DNA. The sample totals about 160,000 distinct CDR3 sequences. Details on this clonotype: Its target is not known.

The TCR originated in a human donor with ulcerative colitis or Crohn's disease, or a healthy co-twin of an affected twin (not recorded which). The sample was blood. V is TRBV6-4 and J is TRBJ2-5; the D gene TCRdb calls, TRBD1, cannot be checked with no DNA. CDR3 sequence reads: CASSDRGVGQGGTQYF.